A single sample is the source of the 2 T cell receptor beta chains below, sequenced in a study of T cells in tuberculosis. Clones were read by immunoSEQ multiplex PCR, and TCRdb kept only the in-frame ones, dropping some. The data contain 20,000 to 25,000 clones, more than 90% of them singletons. Sequenced: PBMCs. These receptors were obtained from a donor aged 10 to 29 with latent tuberculosis or without tuberculosis infection. Some clones in this sample may be carry-over from other donors' samples.

The chain combines TRBV7-2 with TRBJ2-2; possible D gene TRBD2, 6 bases. Germline lookup yields CDR1 SGHTA and CDR2 FQGNSA. The CDR3 has 14 residues. V lost 4 bases and J lost 2, with 8 bases in between. The CDR3: CASSWRVNTGELFF. The CDR3 DNA sequence: TGTGCCAGCAGCTGGAGGGTCAACACCGGGGAGCTGTTTTTT.

Points on this clone: The CDR3 ends on some other residue instead of the conserved phenylalanine or tryptophan, so this is likely a read error. J is TRBJ2-7 and V is TRBV7-2; tentative D call: TRBD1 (6 bases). Germline CDR1 SGHTA, CDR2 FQGNSA. Trimming pared 5 bases from V and 2 bases from J, leaving 13 bases between. The CDR3 has 14 amino acids. The CDR3 bases are TGTGCCAGCAGCCCAGGGGCAGGAGCCTACGAGCAGTACCTC. Amino acids: CASSPGAGAYEQYL.